The 19 T cell receptor beta chains listed next were all sequenced from one sample in a study of post-analysis software for immune sequencing data. Study-level points and caveats: TRBV5-6, TRBV5-1 and TRBV20-1 belonged to a set of a handful of TRBV segments that were more frequent in patients than controls.

The antigens these receptors bind are not known. TCR beta libraries were prepared from cDNA with unique molecular identifiers. TCRdb used MiXCR to reprocess the PCR reads, holding one entry per CDR3 protein. The data hold 800,000 to 950,000 distinct CDR3 sequences, with under 70% observed a single time. Specimen: blood. Receptors originate from a girl aged 5-17 years with multiple sclerosis.

V and J are TRBV29-1 and TRBJ2-7; possibly TRBD1 for D (5 bases). Between the trimmed V and J ends, which lost 1 base and 6 bases, there was a span of 13 bases. Looked up from germline, CDR1 is SQVTM and CDR2 is ANQGSEA. The CDR3 runs to 13 residues. The DNA of the CDR3 is TGCAGCGTTGAAGCGGCAGGGATGGGCGAGCAGTACTTC. Its protein is CSVEAAGMGEQYF.

The chain uses TRBV7-6 and TRBJ2-5, with D maybe TRBD2 (6 bases). Deletions cut 5 bases from V and 2 bases from J, with 12 bases between. Per germline, CDR1 SGHVS and CDR2 FNYEAQ. The CDR3 runs to 14 residues. The CDR3: CASSRRRGQETQYF. CDR3 nucleotide sequence: TGTGCCAGCAGCCGAAGGCGGGGTCAAGAGACCCAGTACTTC.

The V gene is TRBV28, the J gene TRBJ2-1; the D gene is possibly TRBD1 (6 bases). Germline CDR1 is MDHEN and CDR2 is SYDVKM. The germline V and J ends were trimmed by 1 base and 1 base, with 11 bases remaining between them. This CDR3 has 16 amino acids. CDR3 residues: CASSLSGVGSYNEQFF. Here the CDR3 DNA reads TGTGCCAGCAGTTTATCAGGGGTCGGTTCCTACAATGAGCAGTTCTTC.

The gene calls are TRBV7-9 and TRBJ2-7, with 9 bases matching TRBD1. V shed 3 bases, J shed 1 base, and the junction held 13 bases outside the gene matches. CDR3 length: 18 residues. CDR1 and CDR2 from the germline V gene are SEHNR and FQNEAQ (reference sequence). The CDR3 region is CASSFSGTGFYRSYEQYF. The CDR3 DNA reads TGTGCCAGCAGCTTCTCCGGGACAGGGTTCTACCGTTCCTACGAGCAGTACTTC.

The chain combines TRBV6-2 or TRBV6-3 with TRBJ2-7; D gene unclear. This CDR3 has 14 residues. Germline CDR1 and CDR2: MNHEY and SVGEGT. V was shortened by 6 bases and J by 4 bases, with 16 bases between the two germline ends. As DNA, the CDR3 is TGTGCCAGCAGCCCTCCCGAGGAGAGGTACGAGCAGTACTTC. It is translated as CASSPPEERYEQYF.

The chain recombines TRBV7-6 with TRBJ2-7; TRBD2 matches 7 bases. In germline, CDR1 is SGHVS, CDR2 FNYEAQ. This CDR3 is 14 amino acids long. V dropped 5 bases and J dropped 3; count of bases not matched to a gene: 7. The CDR3 here is CASSHYSGFYEQYF. The DNA for the CDR3 is TGTGCCAGCAGCCACTATAGCGGGTTCTACGAGCAGTACTTC.

The chain is built from TRBV5-1 and TRBJ2-7; a possible D gene is TRBD2 (6 bases). The CDR3 is 13 residues long. CDR1 and CDR2 from the germline V gene are SGHRS and YFSETQ. Trimming shortened V by 3 bases and J by 4 bases, and 11 bases separated the two germline ends. This CDR3 reads CASSSGTFYEQYF. Here the CDR3 DNA reads TGCGCCAGCAGCTCAGGGACTTTTTACGAGCAGTACTTC. Filled out from reference TRBV5-1 and TRBJ2-7, the complete variable domain reads KAGVTQTPRYLIKTRGQQVTLSCSPISGHRSVSWYQQTPGQGLQFLFEYFSETQRNKGNFPGRFSGRQFSNSRSEMNVSTLELGDSALYLCASSSGTFYEQYFGPGTRLTVT.

V gene TRBV7-9 combines with J gene TRBJ2-7, with a weak D call TRBD1 (6 bases). CDR3 length equals 15 residues. The ends were cut back, 1 base at V and 2 bases at J, with 12 bases in the middle. From germline, CDR1 is SEHNR and CDR2 FQNEAQ (reference sequence). In DNA, the CDR3 is TGTGCCAGCAGCTTAGAGGGGAAGGGGGCCTACGAGCAGTACTTC. Encoded protein: CASSLEGKGAYEQYF. The whole variable domain, remainder taken from reference TRBV7-9 and TRBJ2-7, is DTGVSQNPRHKITKRGQNVTFRCDPISEHNRLYWYRQTLGQGPEFLTYFQNEAQLEKSRLLSDRFSAERPKGSFSTLEIQRTEQGDSAMYLCASSLEGKGAYEQYFGPGTRLTVT.

The genes are TRBV5-8 and TRBJ2-1; 14 bases match TRBD2. This CDR3 has 19 residues. Trimming removed 4 bases from V and 0 bases from J; junction bases left unmatched: 9. Germline V lookup: CDR1 SGHTS, CDR2 YDEGEE. CDR3 in amino acids: CASSERTSGGMSSYNEQFF. The CDR3 nucleotides are TGTGCCAGCAGCGAGCGGACTAGCGGGGGGATGAGCTCCTACAATGAGCAGTTCTTC. Together with reference TRBV5-8 and TRBJ2-1, the CDR3 gives the full variable domain: EAGVTQSPTHLIKTRGQQATLRCSPISGHTSVYWYQQALGLGLQFLLWYDEGEERNRGNFPPRFSGRQFPNYSSELNVNALELEDSALYLCASSERTSGGMSSYNEQFFGPGTRLTVL.

V and J are TRBV29-1 and TRBJ2-7; D assignment may be TRBD1 or TRBD2 (6 bases each). Germline V gene sequence: CDR1 SQVTM, CDR2 ANQGSEA. V was pared by 1 base and J by 2 bases, with 12 bases between. The CDR3 is 14 amino acids. The CDR3 DNA is TGCAGCGTTGAAGGAGGGGGGTTCCCCTACGAGCAGTACTTC. Translating gives CSVEGGGFPYEQYF.

V gene TRBV7-9 combines with J gene TRBJ2-7; 7 bases agree with TRBD2. After removal of 4 bases from V and 3 bases from J, the junction contained 9 bases not matched to a gene. Germline V gene sequence: CDR1 SEHNR, CDR2 FQNEAQ (reference sequence). The CDR3 consists of 15 residues. DNA of the CDR3: TGTGCCAGCAGCTCAGCGGGGCAGAGAGGCTACGAGCAGTACTTC. It specifies CASSSAGQRGYEQYF.

This chain links TRBV24-1 with TRBJ2-1; D remains ambiguous. Germline lookup yields CDR1 KGHDR and CDR2 SFDVKD. V shed 7 bases and J shed 4 bases, with 4 bases lying between them. The CDR3 consists of 11 residues. The CDR3 protein is CATRRYNEQFF. The DNA for the CDR3 is TGTGCCACCAGGAGATACAATGAGCAGTTCTTC.

The chain couples TRBV7-9 to TRBJ2-5; TRBD1 agrees at 7 bases. The DNA end lines up better with TRBJ2-7; the J call may be wrong. Germline CDR1 and CDR2: SEHNR and FQNEAQ (reference sequence). The CDR3 runs to 14 residues. CDR3 region: CASRPTGAGAEQYF. Here the CDR3 DNA reads TGTGCCAGCCGCCCTACAGGGGCAGGGGCCGAGCAGTACTTC.

The gene calls are TRBV12-5 and TRBJ2-1; possibly TRBD1 or TRBD2 for D (6 bases each). This CDR3 is built from 16 residues. Germline V gives CDR1 LGHNT, CDR2 FRNRAP. Trimming took 10 bases from V and 0 from J, leaving 19 bases between them. CDR3 protein: CATTTGTVASYNEQFF. DNA of the CDR3: TGTGCTACCACTACAGGGACTGTCGCCTCCTACAATGAGCAGTTCTTC.

The rearrangement joins TRBV7-9 to TRBJ2-1, with TRBD2 matching over 16 bases. The CDR3 is 18 amino acids. Germline CDR1 SEHNR, CDR2 FQNEAQ (reference sequence). V trimming: 3 bases; J trimming: 5 bases; junction bases outside the gene matches: 7. CDR3: CASSLGLAGGPWDNEQFF. CDR3 in DNA: TGTGCCAGCAGCTTGGGACTAGCGGGAGGGCCATGGGACAATGAGCAGTTCTTC. The full variable domain, completed using reference TRBV7-9 and TRBJ2-1, is DTGVSQNPRHKITKRGQNVTFRCDPISEHNRLYWYRQTLGQGPEFLTYFQNEAQLEKSRLLSDRFSAERPKGSFSTLEIQRTEQGDSAMYLCASSLGLAGGPWDNEQFFGPGTRLTVL.

This chain connects TRBV5-6 to TRBJ2-1; 8 bases fit TRBD2. The J call is doubtful: the DNA matches TRBJ2-7 better. The germline V gene has CDR1 SGHDT and CDR2 YYEEEE. CDR3 length: 13 amino acids. The CDR3 sequence: CASSYGRGYEQYF. CDR3 in DNA: TGTGCCAGCAGCTACGGGAGGGGATACGAGCAGTACTTC.

This chain connects TRBV20-1 to TRBJ2-5, with 8 bases aligning to TRBD1. The CDR3 runs 14 residues. Germline CDR1 is DFQATT and CDR2 is SNEGSKA (reference sequence). V dropped 6 bases and J dropped 4; count of bases not matched to a gene: 10. The DNA for the CDR3 is TGCAGTGCACCCGGAACAGGGGGAGCAGAGACCCAGTACTTC. Translating gives CSAPGTGGAETQYF.

This clonotype occurred a few times. The chain uses TRBV12-3 or TRBV12-4 and TRBJ1-2; D not certain. Trimming left V 7 bases short and J 6 bases short, with 12 bases between. This CDR3 region has 12 residues. CDR3 amino acids: CASTRIEHGYTF. The CDR3 nucleotides read TGTGCCAGCACCCGTATTGAACATGGCTACACCTTC.

Written as DNA, the CDR3 is TGCGCCAGCAGCTTCGGGCTCTCTAGCCCCATGAACACTGAAGCTTTCTTT. Its translation: CASSFGLSSPMNTEAFF. The V call is TRBV5-1, the J call TRBJ1-1; D is unclear. The length of the CDR3 is 17 residues. Trimming removed 2 bases from V and 0 bases from J, with 17 bases in between. CDR1 and CDR2 (germline): SGHRS, YFSETQ.